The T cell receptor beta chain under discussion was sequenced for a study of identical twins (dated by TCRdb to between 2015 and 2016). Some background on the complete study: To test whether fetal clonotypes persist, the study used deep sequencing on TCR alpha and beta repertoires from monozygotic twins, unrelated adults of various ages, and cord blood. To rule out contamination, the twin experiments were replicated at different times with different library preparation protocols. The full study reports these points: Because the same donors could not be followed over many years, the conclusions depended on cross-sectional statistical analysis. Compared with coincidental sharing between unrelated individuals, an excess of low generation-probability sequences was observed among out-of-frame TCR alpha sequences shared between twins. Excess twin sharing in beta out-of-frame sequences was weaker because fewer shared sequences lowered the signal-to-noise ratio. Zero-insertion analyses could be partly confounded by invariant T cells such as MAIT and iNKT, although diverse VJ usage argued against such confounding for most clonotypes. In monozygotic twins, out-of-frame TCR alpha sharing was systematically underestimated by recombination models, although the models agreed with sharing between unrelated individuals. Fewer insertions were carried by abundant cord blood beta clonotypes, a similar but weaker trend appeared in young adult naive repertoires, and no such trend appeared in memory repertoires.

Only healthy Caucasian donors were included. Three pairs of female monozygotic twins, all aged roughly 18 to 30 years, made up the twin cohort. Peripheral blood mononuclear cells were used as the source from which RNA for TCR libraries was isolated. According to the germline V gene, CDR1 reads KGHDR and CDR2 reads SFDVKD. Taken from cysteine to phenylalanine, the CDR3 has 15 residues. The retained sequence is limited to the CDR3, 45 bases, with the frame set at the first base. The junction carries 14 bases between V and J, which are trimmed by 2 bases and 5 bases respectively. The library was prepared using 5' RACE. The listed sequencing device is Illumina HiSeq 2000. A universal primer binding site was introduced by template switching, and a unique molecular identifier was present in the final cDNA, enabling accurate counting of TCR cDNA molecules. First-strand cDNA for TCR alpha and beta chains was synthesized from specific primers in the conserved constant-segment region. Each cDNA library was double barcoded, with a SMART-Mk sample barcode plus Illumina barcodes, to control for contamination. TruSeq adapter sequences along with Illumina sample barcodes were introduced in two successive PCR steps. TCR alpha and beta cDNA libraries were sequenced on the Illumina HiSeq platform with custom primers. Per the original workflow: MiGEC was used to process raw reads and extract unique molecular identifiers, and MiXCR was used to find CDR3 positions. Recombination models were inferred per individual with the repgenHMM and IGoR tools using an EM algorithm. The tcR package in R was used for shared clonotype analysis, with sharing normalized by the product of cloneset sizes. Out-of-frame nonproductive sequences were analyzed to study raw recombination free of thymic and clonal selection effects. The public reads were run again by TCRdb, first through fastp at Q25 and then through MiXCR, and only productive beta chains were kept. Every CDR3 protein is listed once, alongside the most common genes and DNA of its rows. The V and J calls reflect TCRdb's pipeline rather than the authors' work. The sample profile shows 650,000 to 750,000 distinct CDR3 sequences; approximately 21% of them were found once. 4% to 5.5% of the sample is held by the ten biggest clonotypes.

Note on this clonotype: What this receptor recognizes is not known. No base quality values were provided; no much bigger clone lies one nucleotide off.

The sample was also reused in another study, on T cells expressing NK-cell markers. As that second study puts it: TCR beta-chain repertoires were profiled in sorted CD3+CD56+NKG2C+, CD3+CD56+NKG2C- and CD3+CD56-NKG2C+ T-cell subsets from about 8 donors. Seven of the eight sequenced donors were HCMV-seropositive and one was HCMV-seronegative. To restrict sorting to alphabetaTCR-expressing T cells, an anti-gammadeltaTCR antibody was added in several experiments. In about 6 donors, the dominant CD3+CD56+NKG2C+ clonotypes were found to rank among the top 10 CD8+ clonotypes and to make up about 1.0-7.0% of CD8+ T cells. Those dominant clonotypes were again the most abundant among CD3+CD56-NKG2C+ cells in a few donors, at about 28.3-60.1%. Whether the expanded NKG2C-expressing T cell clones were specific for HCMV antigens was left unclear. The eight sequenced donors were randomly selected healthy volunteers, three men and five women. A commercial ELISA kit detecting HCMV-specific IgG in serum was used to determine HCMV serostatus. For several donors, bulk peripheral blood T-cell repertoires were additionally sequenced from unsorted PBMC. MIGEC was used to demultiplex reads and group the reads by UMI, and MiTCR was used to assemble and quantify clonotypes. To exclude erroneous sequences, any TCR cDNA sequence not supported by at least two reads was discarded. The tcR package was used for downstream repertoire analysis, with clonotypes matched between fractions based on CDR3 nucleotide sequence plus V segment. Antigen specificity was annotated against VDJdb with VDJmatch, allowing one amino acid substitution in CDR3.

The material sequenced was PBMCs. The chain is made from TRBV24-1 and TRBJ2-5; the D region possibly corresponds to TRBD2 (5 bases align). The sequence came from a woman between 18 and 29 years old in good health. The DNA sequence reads TGTGCCACCAGTGATTCCCGCGGCAGAGGGGAGACCCAGTACTTC. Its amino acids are CATSDSRGRGETQYF.